Listed below are T cell receptor beta chains from one sample, sequenced in a study of tumor-infiltrating lymphocytes in primary liver carcinoma. TCRdb used MiXCR to reprocess the multiplex PCR reads, holding one entry per CDR3 protein. The sample yields approximately 310,000 distinct CDR3 sequences, approximately 65% seen once. The source material was peripheral blood. The receptors shown here come from a man aged 40-49 years with primary liver carcinoma and hepatitis B virus infection. CDR3s include the opening cysteine and the closing phenylalanine or tryptophan. A D gene is named only where the DNA matches it firmly. Clone size is not always given. Where it is, it says once, few, many or a class for expanded clones.

D gene: TRBD2; J gene: TRBJ2-1; V gene: TRBV10-3; clone size: many; CDR3 length: 14; CDR3 DNA: TGTGCCATCAGTGGGACTAGCGGGATCGATGAGCAGTTCTTC; CDR3 protein: CAISGTSGIDEQFF
D gene: -; J gene: TRBJ2-7; V gene: TRBV5-1; clone size: few; CDR3 length: 14; CDR3 DNA: TGCGCCAGCAGCTTGTTGCAGGGGTCGGGGGAGCAGTACTTC; CDR3 protein: CASSLLQGSGEQYF
D gene: -; J gene: TRBJ2-2; V gene: TRBV7-8; clone size: -; CDR3 length: 14; CDR3 DNA: TGTGCCAGCAGCTCTAGCACTCCCGCCGGGGAGCTGTTTTTT; CDR3 protein: CASSSSTPAGELFF
D gene: TRBD1; J gene: TRBJ1-4; V gene: TRBV4-1; clone size: few; CDR3 length: 16; CDR3 DNA: TGCGCCAGCAGCCTTTTTTTGGGACAGGGTTCTGAAAAACTGTTTTTT; CDR3 protein: CASSLFLGQGSEKLFF
D gene: -; J gene: TRBJ2-1; V gene: TRBV14; clone size: -; CDR3 length: 13; CDR3 DNA: TGTACCAGCAGCCTTCCAGCGGACAATGGGCAGTTCTTC; CDR3 protein: CTSSLPADNGQFF
D gene: -; J gene: TRBJ1-2; V gene: TRBV29-1; clone size: few; CDR3 length: 11; CDR3 DNA: TGCAGCGCCATGGGCGCGACGGGCTACACCTTC; CDR3 protein: CSAMGATGYTF
D gene: TRBD1; J gene: TRBJ2-3; V gene: TRBV11-3; clone size: -; CDR3 length: 15; CDR3 DNA: TGTGCCAGCAGCTCAGGGGGGACAGGCCCAGATACGCGGTATTTT; CDR3 protein: CASSSGGTGPDTRYF
D gene: TRBD1; J gene: TRBJ2-6; V gene: TRBV11-2; clone size: -; CDR3 length: 15; CDR3 DNA: TGTGCCAGTAGCCCACAGGGGCATGGGGCCAACGTCATGATTTTC; CDR3 protein: CASSPQGHGANVMIF
D gene: TRBD1; J gene: TRBJ2-7; V gene: TRBV5-1; clone size: -; CDR3 length: 16; CDR3 DNA: TGCGCCAGCAGCTTAGCAGGACAGGGAGTATCCTACGAGCAGTACTTC; CDR3 protein: CASSLAGQGVSYEQYF
D gene: TRBD1; J gene: TRBJ1-2; V gene: TRBV29-1; clone size: many; CDR3 length: 13; CDR3 DNA: TGCAGCGTTGAGCAGGGGGCTAACTATGGCTACACCTTC; CDR3 protein: CSVEQGANYGYTF
D gene: -; J gene: TRBJ1-3; V gene: TRBV5-5; clone size: -; CDR3 length: 16; CDR3 DNA: TGTGCCAGCAGCTTTTTTGAGGGAAACACTGGAAACACCATATATTTT; CDR3 protein: CASSFFEGNTGNTIYF
D gene: -; J gene: TRBJ2-2; V gene: TRBV11-2; clone size: -; CDR3 length: 14; CDR3 DNA: TGTGCCAGCAGCTTAACAGGAGCTACCAGGGAGCTGCTTTTT; CDR3 protein: CASSLTGATRELLF
D gene: -; J gene: TRBJ2-3; V gene: TRBV4-3; clone size: many; CDR3 length: 15; CDR3 DNA: TGCGCCAGCAGCCAAGATCCAGCGGCGTTAGATACGCAGTATTTT; CDR3 protein: CASSQDPAALDTQYF
D gene: -; J gene: TRBJ1-1; V gene: TRBV29-1; clone size: once; CDR3 length: 13; CDR3 DNA: TGCGGCGCCTGGACAGCCATGTACACTGAAGCTTTCTTT; CDR3 protein: CGAWTAMYTEAFF
D gene: -; J gene: TRBJ2-1; V gene: TRBV6-5; clone size: many; CDR3 length: 11; CDR3 DNA: TGTGCCAGCAAAGGGGTAAATGAGCAGTTCTTC; CDR3 protein: CASKGVNEQFF
D gene: TRBD1; J gene: TRBJ2-6; V gene: TRBV4-2; clone size: many; CDR3 length: 18; CDR3 DNA: TGTGCCAGCAGCCAATCGACAGGGTTTACATCTGGGGCCAACGTCCTGACTTTC; CDR3 protein: CASSQSTGFTSGANVLTF
D gene: TRBD2; J gene: TRBJ2-4; V gene: TRBV9; clone size: -; CDR3 length: 15; CDR3 DNA: TGTGCCAGCAGTGCAGCGGGAGGCCCCAAAAACATTCAGTACTTC; CDR3 protein: CASSAAGGPKNIQYF
D gene: TRBD2; J gene: TRBJ2-1; V gene: TRBV11-2; clone size: -; CDR3 length: 16; CDR3 DNA: TGTGCCAGCAGCCTAGAACCTAGCGGGAGCTGGGTCGAACAGTTCTTC; CDR3 protein: CASSLEPSGSWVEQFF
D gene: -; J gene: TRBJ1-1; V gene: TRBV6-5; clone size: many; CDR3 length: 11; CDR3 DNA: TGTGCCAGCATCTGGGGCACTGAAGCTTTCTTT; CDR3 protein: CASIWGTEAFF
D gene: TRBD2; J gene: TRBJ2-1; V gene: TRBV11-3; clone size: -; CDR3 length: 16; CDR3 DNA: TGTGTCAGCAGCTCTCCGGGACTAACGGGGATTAATGAGCAGTTCTTC; CDR3 protein: CVSSSPGLTGINEQFF
D gene: -; J gene: TRBJ1-1; V gene: TRBV6-5; clone size: many; CDR3 length: 14; CDR3 DNA: TGTGCCAGCAGTACCGGACTCGGGGACACTGAAGCTTTCTTT; CDR3 protein: CASSTGLGDTEAFF
D gene: TRBD1; J gene: TRBJ1-4; V gene: TRBV6-2/TRBV6-3; clone size: few; CDR3 length: 14; CDR3 DNA: TGTGCCAGCAGTTTACAGGGGATTGATGAAAAACTGTTTTTT; CDR3 protein: CASSLQGIDEKLFF